A selection of T cell receptor beta chains follows, all from one sample in a study of T cell responses to AZD1222 COVID-19 vaccine. The assay was immunoSEQ multiplex PCR, and TCRdb's table has in-frame clones only and misses some. This table holds 100,000 to 120,000 clones, nearly 90% found once. Sequenced here: peripheral blood, sampled on day 0 of AZD1222 vaccination. These receptors came from an adult in good health. The CDR3 runs from the conserved cysteine through the conserved F or W. A D gene is named only where the DNA matches it firmly. A clone size is listed for some rows: how often the clone was seen (once, few, many), or a class if it is expanded.

d_call: .; clone_size: .; j_call: TRBJ2-3; v_call: TRBV6-5; cdr3_nt: TGTGCCAGCAGCCCGCCCCCCCATGATACGCAGTATTTT; cdr3_aa: CASSPPPHDTQYF
d_call: TRBD2; clone_size: .; j_call: TRBJ2-7; v_call: TRBV28; cdr3_nt: TGTGCCACCCAGACTAGCGGAGGCTCCTACGAGCAGTACTTC; cdr3_aa: CATQTSGGSYEQYF
d_call: .; clone_size: .; j_call: TRBJ1-2; v_call: TRBV10-1; cdr3_nt: TGCGCCAGCAGTGTGCGGCCCAACTATGGCTACACCTTC; cdr3_aa: CASSVRPNYGYTF
d_call: .; clone_size: .; j_call: TRBJ2-1; v_call: TRBV7-2; cdr3_nt: TGTGCCAGCAGCTTAATAAACAATGAGCAGTTCTTC; cdr3_aa: CASSLINNEQFF
d_call: .; clone_size: few; j_call: TRBJ2-3; v_call: TRBV11-3; cdr3_nt: TGTGCCAGCAGCAACCCCACAGATACGCAGTATTTT; cdr3_aa: CASSNPTDTQYF
d_call: .; clone_size: .; j_call: TRBJ1-5; v_call: TRBV6-5; cdr3_nt: TGTGCCAGCAGTACTGGCGGGGGACGCAATCAGCCCCAGCATTTT; cdr3_aa: CASSTGGGRNQPQHF
d_call: .; clone_size: .; j_call: TRBJ1-5; v_call: TRBV10-3; cdr3_nt: TGTGCCACGGATACAGGAGATAGCAATCAGCCCCAGCATTTT; cdr3_aa: CATDTGDSNQPQHF
d_call: .; clone_size: .; j_call: TRBJ2-6; v_call: TRBV7-8; cdr3_nt: TGTGCCAGCAGTTACGGGACGGGGAGATCTGGGGCCAACGTCCTGACTTTC; cdr3_aa: CASSYGTGRSGANVLTF
d_call: TRBD1; clone_size: .; j_call: TRBJ1-5; v_call: TRBV24-1; cdr3_nt: TGTGCCACCAGTGACCCGACAGGGAGGGGGAATCAGCCCCAGCATTTT; cdr3_aa: CATSDPTGRGNQPQHF
d_call: .; clone_size: .; j_call: TRBJ1-2; v_call: TRBV7-9; cdr3_nt: TGTGCCAGCAGCTTATTACCGGACAGCGGGGGCTACACCTTC; cdr3_aa: CASSLLPDSGGYTF
d_call: .; clone_size: .; j_call: TRBJ2-6; v_call: TRBV28; cdr3_nt: TGTGCCAGCTGGGGCGGGCGCTCTGGGGCCAACGTCCTGACTTTC; cdr3_aa: CASWGGRSGANVLTF
d_call: .; clone_size: .; j_call: TRBJ2-7; v_call: TRBV7-8; cdr3_nt: TGTGCCAGCAGTCCCGAAGGCCCTACGCAGTACTTC; cdr3_aa: CASSPEGPTQYF
d_call: .; clone_size: .; j_call: TRBJ1-2; v_call: TRBV12-3/TRBV12-4; cdr3_nt: TGTGCCAGCAGTTTTCAGCGCGACTACACCTTC; cdr3_aa: CASSFQRDYTF
d_call: TRBD2; clone_size: once; j_call: TRBJ2-3; v_call: TRBV6-4; cdr3_nt: TGTGCCAGCAGTCAAGCGGGGGGGAATGTGGATACGCAGTATTTT; cdr3_aa: CASSQAGGNVDTQYF
d_call: TRBD1; clone_size: .; j_call: TRBJ1-5; v_call: TRBV7-8; cdr3_nt: TGTGCCAGCAGCCCAATTGACAGGGAGGCCGGTCAGCCCCAGCATTTT; cdr3_aa: CASSPIDREAGQPQHF
d_call: .; clone_size: .; j_call: TRBJ2-7; v_call: TRBV3-1/TRBV3-2; cdr3_nt: TGTGCCAGCAGCCCACCTAACTCCATTTCCTACGAGCAGTACTTC; cdr3_aa: CASSPPNSISYEQYF
d_call: .; clone_size: .; j_call: TRBJ1-6; v_call: TRBV14; cdr3_nt: TGTGCCAGCAGCCAAGAAATAAGTAATTCACCCCTCCACTTT; cdr3_aa: CASSQEISNSPLHF
d_call: .; clone_size: once; j_call: TRBJ2-7; v_call: TRBV10-2; cdr3_nt: TGCGCCAGCAGTGAGTCCAAACAGGGCGAGCAGTACTTC; cdr3_aa: CASSESKQGEQYF
d_call: .; clone_size: .; j_call: TRBJ2-5; v_call: TRBV7-2; cdr3_nt: TGTGCCAGCAGCTCGGCGGGGATTAGCGAGACCCAGTACTTC; cdr3_aa: CASSSAGISETQYF
d_call: .; clone_size: .; j_call: TRBJ1-1; v_call: TRBV3-1/TRBV3-2; cdr3_nt: TGTGCCAGCAGTCCCGACGCTTACGAGGGGTCAACTGAAGCTTTCTTT; cdr3_aa: CASSPDAYEGSTEAFF
d_call: TRBD1; clone_size: .; j_call: TRBJ1-4; v_call: TRBV19; cdr3_nt: TGTGCCACCAACCGGGACAGGGATGAAAAACTGTTTTTT; cdr3_aa: CATNRDRDEKLFF
d_call: .; clone_size: .; j_call: TRBJ1-6; v_call: TRBV3-1/TRBV3-2; cdr3_nt: TGTGCCAGCAGCCAAGATGGCAGCTCCTATAATTCACCCCTCCACTTT; cdr3_aa: CASSQDGSSYNSPLHF
d_call: .; clone_size: .; j_call: TRBJ1-5; v_call: TRBV6-2/TRBV6-3; cdr3_nt: TGTGCCAGCAGTTATGGGGTAGGGGGCAATCAGCCCCAGCATTTT; cdr3_aa: CASSYGVGGNQPQHF
d_call: .; clone_size: few; j_call: TRBJ1-5; v_call: TRBV24-1; cdr3_nt: TGTGCCACCAGTGAGAAACGCGGTGGGAGTCAGCCCCAGCATTTT; cdr3_aa: CATSEKRGGSQPQHF
d_call: .; clone_size: .; j_call: TRBJ2-2; v_call: TRBV5-5; cdr3_nt: TGTGCCAGCAGCTTGGAAGGGCGGGACACCGGGGAGCTGTTTTTT; cdr3_aa: CASSLEGRDTGELFF
d_call: TRBD2; clone_size: .; j_call: TRBJ2-3; v_call: TRBV3-1/TRBV3-2; cdr3_nt: TGTGCCAGCAGCTCCCGCCTAGGAAGCGGGGGTCTAGATACGCAGTATTTT; cdr3_aa: CASSSRLGSGGLDTQYF
d_call: .; clone_size: .; j_call: TRBJ1-5; v_call: TRBV3-1/TRBV3-2; cdr3_nt: TGTGCCAGCAGCCCCCGGGGGAACGTAAATCAGCCCCAGCATTTT; cdr3_aa: CASSPRGNVNQPQHF
d_call: .; clone_size: .; j_call: TRBJ2-3; v_call: TRBV19; cdr3_nt: TGTGCCAGTAGTATCGGGGGACGAGGAGATACGCAGTATTTT; cdr3_aa: CASSIGGRGDTQYF
d_call: TRBD1; clone_size: .; j_call: TRBJ1-2; v_call: TRBV24-1; cdr3_nt: TGTGCCACCAGTGATCCTAAGACAGGGGATACTAACTATGGCTACACCTTC; cdr3_aa: CATSDPKTGDTNYGYTF
d_call: TRBD2; clone_size: .; j_call: TRBJ2-2; v_call: TRBV19; cdr3_nt: TGTGCCAGTAGTGCCCTGACTAGCGGGGTGAACACCGGGGAGCTGTTTTTT; cdr3_aa: CASSALTSGVNTGELFF
d_call: .; clone_size: once; j_call: TRBJ2-1; v_call: TRBV19; cdr3_nt: TGTGCCAGTAGTCCTCTAGCTGTTGGCGCCTACAATGAGCAGTTCTTC; cdr3_aa: CASSPLAVGAYNEQFF
d_call: .; clone_size: once; j_call: TRBJ1-2; v_call: TRBV21-1; cdr3_nt: TGTGCCAGGAGCCGGGACAGGGGTAACTATGGCTACACCTTC; cdr3_aa: CARSRDRGNYGYTF
d_call: .; clone_size: .; j_call: TRBJ2-6; v_call: TRBV7-2; cdr3_nt: TGTGCCAGCTCTGGGTCTGGGGCCAACGTCCTGACTTTC; cdr3_aa: CASSGSGANVLTF
d_call: .; clone_size: .; j_call: TRBJ2-3; v_call: TRBV5-5; cdr3_nt: TGTGCCAGCAGCTTATCGGACAGCTACACAGATACGCAGTATTTT; cdr3_aa: CASSLSDSYTDTQYF
d_call: TRBD1; clone_size: .; j_call: TRBJ2-7; v_call: TRBV28; cdr3_nt: TGTGCCAGCACAACAGGGGGCTCGGGGCAGTACTTC; cdr3_aa: CASTTGGSGQYF
d_call: TRBD1; clone_size: .; j_call: TRBJ1-2; v_call: TRBV19; cdr3_nt: TGTGCCAGTAGTGCGACAGGGGGGTACTATGGCTACACCTTC; cdr3_aa: CASSATGGYYGYTF
d_call: .; clone_size: .; j_call: TRBJ1-3; v_call: TRBV6-5; cdr3_nt: TGTGCCAGCAGTTCTCATACCTCTGGAAACACCATATATTTT; cdr3_aa: CASSSHTSGNTIYF
d_call: .; clone_size: .; j_call: TRBJ2-3; v_call: TRBV7-3; cdr3_nt: TGTGCCAGCAGCTCGCAGTATTTT; cdr3_aa: CASSSQYF
d_call: .; clone_size: .; j_call: TRBJ1-1; v_call: TRBV6-5; cdr3_nt: TGTGCCAGCAGTAATTCGGACAGACGGACTGAAGCTTTCTTT; cdr3_aa: CASSNSDRRTEAFF
d_call: .; clone_size: once; j_call: TRBJ1-2; v_call: TRBV28; cdr3_nt: TGTGCCAGCAGTTCCCCGAACAGGAGAGCTAACTATGGCTACACCTTC; cdr3_aa: CASSSPNRRANYGYTF
d_call: TRBD1; clone_size: .; j_call: TRBJ1-1; v_call: TRBV7-2; cdr3_nt: TGTGCCAGCATCCCAGGACAGGGGGCGCGTGGCACTGAAGCTTTCTTT; cdr3_aa: CASIPGQGARGTEAFF
d_call: TRBD1; clone_size: .; j_call: TRBJ1-1; v_call: TRBV5-4; cdr3_nt: TGTGCCAGCAGCCGGGGACAGGGGGTAGAGGGCACTGAAGCTTTCTTT; cdr3_aa: CASSRGQGVEGTEAFF
d_call: .; clone_size: .; j_call: TRBJ1-1; v_call: TRBV7-8; cdr3_nt: TGTGCCAGCAGCTTAGGACAGAACACTGAAGCTTTCTTT; cdr3_aa: CASSLGQNTEAFF
d_call: .; clone_size: few; j_call: TRBJ2-5; v_call: TRBV18; cdr3_nt: TGTGCCAGCTCGCAGGGCCAAGAAGAGACCCAGTACTTC; cdr3_aa: CASSQGQEETQYF